These 11 T cell receptor beta chains share one sample of origin, sequenced in a study of blood T cell repertoires in COVID-19. Produced via immunoSEQ multiplex PCR; TCRdb's table is partial and in-frame only. The repertoire includes fewer than 250,000 clones, roughly 90% of them detected once, and approximately 8.2% sits in the top ten. The specimen was PBMCs or T cells enriched from blood (not recorded which). The receptors come from a woman aged 18-35 years who had recovered from COVID-19.

The J gene is TRBJ2-7, the V gene TRBV6-1, with 10 positions matching TRBD1. Germline V gene data show CDR1 as MNHNS and CDR2 as SASEGT. The CDR3 runs to 15 residues. With V trimmed by 1 base and J by 2 bases, 2 bases remained unmatched. The CDR3 sequence is CASSEETGGPYEQYF. The DNA for the CDR3 is TGTGCCAGCAGTGAAGAGACAGGGGGCCCCTACGAGCAGTACTTC.

V is TRBV12-5 and J is TRBJ1-2; the D is unclear. This CDR3 has 14 amino acids. Deletions cut 6 bases from V and 6 bases from J, with 17 bases between. Germline loops: CDR1 LGHNT, CDR2 FRNRAP. The CDR3 sequence is CASGPPGIGHGYTF. For the CDR3, the DNA is TGTGCTAGTGGACCTCCAGGAATAGGCCATGGCTACACCTTC.

The rearrangement links TRBV28 to TRBJ2-1, with TRBD2 matching over 8 bases. The CDR3 has 15 amino acids. J gave up 10 bases and V 7 bases, and 15 bases lay outside the gene matches. From germline, CDR1 is MDHEN and CDR2 SYDVKM. CDR3 in DNA: TGTGCCAGCACCCTAATAGCGGGGTGGGGAGGGGAGCAGTTCTTC. Encoded protein: CASTLIAGWGGEQFF.

The chain recombines TRBV28 with TRBJ1-6, with D tentatively TRBD1 (5 bases). The V gene lost 3 bases and the J gene lost 10 bases, with 10 bases spanning the gap. This CDR3 spans 13 amino acids. Germline V gives CDR1 MDHEN, CDR2 SYDVKM. Here the CDR3 reads CASSFARGSPLHF. The CDR3 DNA reads TGTGCCAGCAGTTTTGCCCGGGGGTCACCCCTCCACTTT. The variable domain in full, with the rest retrieved from reference TRBV28 and TRBJ1-6, is DVKVTQSSRYLVKRTGEKVFLECVQDMDHENMFWYRQDPGLGLRLIYFSYDVKMKEKGDIPEGYSVSREKKERFSLILESASTNQTSMYLCASSFARGSPLHFGNGTRLTVT.

With regard to this clone: The same CDR3 also results from other DNA sequences found in this sample. The rearrangement joins TRBV29-1 to TRBJ1-2, with 9 nucleotides matching TRBD1. The V and J ends lost 4 bases and 1 base, in that order; junction bases with no gene match: 1. Germline CDR1 and CDR2: SQVTM and ANQGSEA. The CDR3 has 13 residues. DNA for the CDR3: TGCAGCGTTGCGACAGGGGGTAACTATGGCTACACCTTC. Translating gives CSVATGGNYGYTF.

This clone was counted a single time. J is TRBJ2-7 and V is TRBV2; 8 nucleotides align to TRBD2. The CDR3 is 16 amino acids. The trim removed 3 bases at V and 0 bases at J, leaving 7 bases unmatched. Germline V lookup: CDR1 SNHLY, CDR2 FYNNEI. CDR3 coding DNA: TGTGCCAGCAGTGACCTGGGGGGGACTAGCTCCTACGAGCAGTACTTC. Protein: CASSDLGGTSSYEQYF.

This chain connects TRBV12-3 or TRBV12-4 to TRBJ1-1, with no clear D. The CDR3 has 13 residues. The V end lost 7 bases, the J end lost 6 bases, and 15 bases lay between the germline ends. CDR3 protein: CASNTRTAPEAFF. In nucleotides, the CDR3 is TGTGCCAGCAACACCAGAACCGCCCCTGAAGCTTTCTTT.

The rearrangement uses TRBV7-2 and TRBJ2-3, with a weak D call TRBD2 (5 bases). V lost 1 base and J lost 4, with 12 bases in between. Germline values: CDR1 SGHTA, CDR2 FQGNSA. CDR3 length: 15 residues. The CDR3 nucleotides are TGTGCCAGCAGCTTAGACGGGAAAAGGGCAGATACGCAGTATTTT. Its translation is CASSLDGKRADTQYF. Full variable domain (remainder filled in from reference TRBV7-2 and TRBJ2-3): GAGVSQSPSNKVTEKGKDVELRCDPISGHTALYWYRQSLGQGLEFLIYFQGNSAPDKSGLPSDRFSAERTGGSVSTLTIQRTQQEDSAVYLCASSLDGKRADTQYFGPGTRLTVL.

CDR3 protein: CASSQPTGTHTQYF. CDR3 bases: TGTGCCAGCAGCCAACCAACCGGGACACATACGCAGTATTTT. The chain links TRBV5-5 to TRBJ2-3; D perhaps matches TRBD1 (6 bases). The CDR3 is made up of 14 amino acids. Trimming left V 4 bases short and J 7 bases short, with 16 bases between. Germline lookup yields CDR1 SGHKS and CDR2 YYEKEE (reference sequence).

J is TRBJ2-1 and V is TRBV19; TRBD1 is a possible D gene (6 bases). V gave up 3 bases and J gave up 5 bases, with 11 bases separating them. The V gene's germline CDR1 is LNHDA and CDR2 SQIVND (reference sequence). The CDR3 extends over 14 amino acids. As DNA, the CDR3 is TGTGCCAGTAGTATTTCGGCAGGGGACAATGAGCAGTTCTTC. As protein: CASSISAGDNEQFF.

This clone is a singleton in its sample. The V gene is TRBV2, the J gene TRBJ2-7, with 8 nucleotides matching TRBD1. CDR3 length equals 13 residues. Germline V gene sequence: CDR1 SNHLY, CDR2 FYNNEI. V dropped 6 bases and J dropped 9; count of bases not matched to a gene: 10. CDR3 nucleotide sequence: TGTGCCAGCAGCGGTATGGGACAGGCCGTGCAGTACTTC. This gives the protein CASSGMGQAVQYF.